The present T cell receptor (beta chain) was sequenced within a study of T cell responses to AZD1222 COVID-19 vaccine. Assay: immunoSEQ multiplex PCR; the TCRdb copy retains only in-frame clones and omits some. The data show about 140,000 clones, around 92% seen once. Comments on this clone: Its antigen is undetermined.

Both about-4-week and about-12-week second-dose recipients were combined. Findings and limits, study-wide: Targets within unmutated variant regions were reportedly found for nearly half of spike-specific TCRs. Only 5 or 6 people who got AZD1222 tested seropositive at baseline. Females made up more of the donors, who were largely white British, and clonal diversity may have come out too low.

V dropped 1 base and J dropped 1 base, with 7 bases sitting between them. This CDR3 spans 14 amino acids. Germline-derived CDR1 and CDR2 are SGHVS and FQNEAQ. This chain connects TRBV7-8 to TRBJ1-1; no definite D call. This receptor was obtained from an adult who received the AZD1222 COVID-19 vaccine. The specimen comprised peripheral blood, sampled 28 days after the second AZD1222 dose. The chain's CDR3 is CASSLELGNTEAFF. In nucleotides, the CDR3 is TGTGCCAGCAGCTTAGAGTTGGGGAACACTGAAGCTTTCTTT.